This T cell receptor beta chain was captured by sequencing in a study of T cell clones after liver transplantation. Clones were read by immunoSEQ multiplex PCR, and TCRdb kept only the in-frame ones, dropping some. Here the sample spans 45,000 or so clones, roughly 84% being singletons. Trimming left V 7 bases short and J 3 bases short, with 14 bases between. This CDR3 spans 14 amino acids. Germline CDR1 and CDR2: MNHEY and SVGAGI. The specimen was CD4+ T cells from blood, collected 24 months after liver transplant. The sequence derives from a human patient who received a liver transplant. A share of the T cells may be of graft donor origin. The chain combines TRBV6-5 with TRBJ2-3, with D perhaps matching TRBD1 or TRBD2 (5 bases each). Written as DNA, the CDR3 is TGTGCCAGCAAGTGGGGGATTAGAACAGATACGCAGTATTTT. Translated, it gives CASKWGIRTDTQYF.